This TCR beta chain was captured in a study of blood T cell repertoires in COVID-19. Study information: COVID-19 samples collected from the United States, Italy and Spain covered acute and convalescent phases. T cells, B-cell-depleted T cells, or PBMCs provided the cDNA or gDNA that served as material.

In this sample, this clone turned up a few times. Original processing methods: Cell counts per sample came from amplifying reference gene primers. Repertoires were generated with immunoSEQ multiplex PCR, while TCRdb's copy carries only in-frame clones and drops some. From that table come the V and J calls and clone size; the DNA was used to work out D and trimming. Of about 330,000 clones listed, roughly 86% are singletons. The V end was cut by 2 bases, the J end by 1 base, with 20 bases between. This CDR3 has 18 amino acids. In germline, CDR1 is MNHEY, CDR2 SVGEGT. The J gene is TRBJ1-1, the V gene TRBV6-2 or TRBV6-3, with D uncertain. The sample comprised peripheral blood. This TCR was recovered from a woman aged 50 to 60 with acute or convalescent COVID-19. DNA of the CDR3: TGTGCCAGCAGTTACCCCGTCCCCGGGATTGTAGGGAACACTGAAGCTTTCTTT. It codes for CASSYPVPGIVGNTEAFF.